The present T cell receptor beta chain was sequenced within a study of cytomegalovirus exposure and HLA in healthy donors. Background on the study: Out of roughly 200 million T cells, an earlier analysis found about 100 million unique TCR beta sequences in total. Study conclusions and caveats: Presence/absence comparisons presumed near-even sequencing depth among donors.

V lost 5 bases, J lost 2 bases, and 5 bases stayed unmatched. The CDR3 consists of 14 residues. The germline CDR1 and CDR2 sequences are SGHVS and FQNEAQ. The PCR was carried out with 60 Vbeta primers and 13 Jbeta primers. Assay: immunoSEQ multiplex PCR; the TCRdb copy retains only in-frame clones and omits some. The table lists around 140,000 clones, roughly 86% of them singletons. On this clone itself: Antigen specificity is unknown.

Sequencing used PBMCs. This TCR was sampled from a man between 18 and 35 years old in good health and CMV-seropositive. The chain combines TRBV7-8 with TRBJ2-5, with TRBD2 identical over 7 bases. This chain's CDR3 is CASSVLAQQETQYF. CDR3 DNA: TGTGCCAGCAGCGTACTAGCGCAGCAAGAGACCCAGTACTTC.